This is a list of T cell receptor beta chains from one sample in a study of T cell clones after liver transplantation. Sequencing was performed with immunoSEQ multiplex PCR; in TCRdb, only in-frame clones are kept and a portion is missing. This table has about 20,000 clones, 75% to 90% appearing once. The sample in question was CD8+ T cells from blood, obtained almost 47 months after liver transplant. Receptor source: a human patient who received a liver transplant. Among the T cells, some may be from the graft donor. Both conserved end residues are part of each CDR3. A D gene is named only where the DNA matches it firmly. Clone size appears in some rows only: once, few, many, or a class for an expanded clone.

CDR3 protein: CASSTEDRGTRTEAFF; CDR3 DNA: TGTGCCAGCAGTACAGAAGACAGGGGAACCCGCACTGAAGCTTTCTTT; D gene: TRBD1; V gene: TRBV11-1; J gene: TRBJ1-1; clone size: NA
CDR3 protein: CASSVGPGAGWELFF; CDR3 DNA: TGTGCCAGCAGCGTAGGGCCGGGTGCGGGCTGGGAGCTGTTTTTT; D gene: NA; V gene: TRBV9; J gene: TRBJ2-2; clone size: NA
CDR3 protein: CASSLSRYQPQHF; CDR3 DNA: TGTGCCAGCAGTTTAAGTCGGTATCAGCCCCAGCATTTT; D gene: NA; V gene: TRBV27; J gene: TRBJ1-5; clone size: once
CDR3 protein: CASSGGTSGRFEQFF; CDR3 DNA: TGTGCTAGCAGCGGGGGGACTAGCGGGAGGTTTGAGCAGTTCTTC; D gene: TRBD2; V gene: TRBV7-7; J gene: TRBJ2-1; clone size: NA
CDR3 protein: CASTQTTNTGELFF; CDR3 DNA: TGTGCCAGCACCCAGACTACCAACACCGGGGAGCTGTTTTTT; D gene: NA; V gene: TRBV6-5; J gene: TRBJ2-2; clone size: NA
CDR3 protein: CASSQEPGLAGGPTGELFF; CDR3 DNA: TGCGCCAGCAGCCAAGAACCGGGACTAGCGGGAGGGCCAACCGGGGAGCTGTTTTTT; D gene: TRBD2; V gene: TRBV4-1; J gene: TRBJ2-2; clone size: NA
CDR3 protein: CASSGGKTYEQYF; CDR3 DNA: TGTGCCAGCAGCGGGGGAAAGACCTACGAGCAGTACTTC; D gene: NA; V gene: TRBV9; J gene: TRBJ2-7; clone size: NA
CDR3 protein: CSVEERNEQFF; CDR3 DNA: TGCAGCGTTGAAGAGAGGAATGAGCAGTTCTTC; D gene: NA; V gene: TRBV29-1; J gene: TRBJ2-1; clone size: NA
CDR3 protein: CASSLSGGNEQFF; CDR3 DNA: TGTGCCAGCAGCTTGTCCGGAGGTAATGAGCAGTTCTTC; D gene: NA; V gene: TRBV7-9; J gene: TRBJ2-1; clone size: NA
CDR3 protein: CASSLQGALGNYGYTF; CDR3 DNA: TGTGCCAGCAGTTTGCAGGGCGCCTTGGGCAACTATGGCTACACCTTC; D gene: NA; V gene: TRBV27; J gene: TRBJ1-2; clone size: NA
CDR3 protein: CASSLQGSYNYGYTF; CDR3 DNA: TGTGCCAGCAGCTTACAGGGATCGTATAACTATGGCTACACCTTC; D gene: NA; V gene: TRBV6-1; J gene: TRBJ1-2; clone size: NA
CDR3 protein: CASSLSAGGHFYEQYF; CDR3 DNA: TGTGCCAGCAGTTTATCCGCGGGAGGGCATTTCTACGAGCAGTACTTC; D gene: TRBD2; V gene: TRBV27; J gene: TRBJ2-7; clone size: NA
CDR3 protein: CASSITGMNTEAFF; CDR3 DNA: TGTGCCAGTAGTATTACAGGGATGAACACTGAAGCTTTCTTT; D gene: NA; V gene: TRBV19; J gene: TRBJ1-1; clone size: NA
CDR3 protein: CASSPDAGRPGDTQYF; CDR3 DNA: TGTGCCAGCAGCCCAGACGCGGGAAGACCAGGAGATACGCAGTATTTT; D gene: NA; V gene: TRBV9; J gene: TRBJ2-3; clone size: once
CDR3 protein: CASSQDSTSVAYEQYF; CDR3 DNA: TGCGCCAGCAGCCAAGATAGCACTAGCGTTGCCTACGAGCAGTACTTC; D gene: TRBD2; V gene: TRBV4-3; J gene: TRBJ2-7; clone size: NA
CDR3 protein: CASSVGDYNEQFF; CDR3 DNA: TGTGCCAGCAGCGTAGGAGATTACAATGAGCAGTTCTTC; D gene: NA; V gene: TRBV9; J gene: TRBJ2-1; clone size: NA
CDR3 protein: CASGAGVDTQYF; CDR3 DNA: TGTGCCTCAGGGGCGGGGGTAGATACGCAGTATTTT; D gene: NA; V gene: TRBV28; J gene: TRBJ2-3; clone size: NA
CDR3 protein: CASSSGKSREQYF; CDR3 DNA: TGTGCCAGTAGTAGCGGGAAGAGTCGCGAGCAGTACTTC; D gene: NA; V gene: TRBV19; J gene: TRBJ2-7; clone size: NA
CDR3 protein: CASRASGPGNTIYF; CDR3 DNA: TGTGCCAGCCGGGCTTCAGGGCCTGGAAACACCATATATTTT; D gene: NA; V gene: TRBV28; J gene: TRBJ1-3; clone size: few
CDR3 protein: CASSSPSSLDYGYTF; CDR3 DNA: TGTGCCAGCAGCTCCCCCTCTTCTCTGGACTATGGCTACACCTTC; D gene: NA; V gene: TRBV11-2; J gene: TRBJ1-2; clone size: few
CDR3 protein: CASSKLDRANTEAFF; CDR3 DNA: TGTGCCAGCAGCAAACTGGACAGGGCTAACACTGAAGCTTTCTTT; D gene: TRBD1; V gene: TRBV27; J gene: TRBJ1-1; clone size: medium-sized
CDR3 protein: CASSLAPWAQYF; CDR3 DNA: TGCGCCAGCAGCTTGGCCCCTTGGGCCCAGTACTTC; D gene: NA; V gene: TRBV5-1; J gene: TRBJ2-5; clone size: NA
CDR3 protein: CASSLRAPVNTEAFF; CDR3 DNA: TGTGCCAGCAGTTTAAGGGCTCCGGTGAACACTGAAGCTTTCTTT; D gene: NA; V gene: TRBV27; J gene: TRBJ1-1; clone size: NA
CDR3 protein: CASSVEGEDTQYF; CDR3 DNA: TGTGCCAGCAGCGTAGAAGGAGAAGATACGCAGTATTTT; D gene: NA; V gene: TRBV9; J gene: TRBJ2-3; clone size: once
CDR3 protein: CASSLSSVSANTGELFF; CDR3 DNA: TGTGCCAGCAGCTTATCTTCAGTGTCGGCTAACACCGGGGAGCTGTTTTTT; D gene: NA; V gene: TRBV7-9; J gene: TRBJ2-2; clone size: NA
CDR3 protein: CASSSADSIQDTQYF; CDR3 DNA: TGTGCCAGCAGCTCGGCGGACAGTATTCAAGATACGCAGTATTTT; D gene: NA; V gene: TRBV7-9; J gene: TRBJ2-3; clone size: NA
CDR3 protein: CASSQDGTGSVGTYGYTF; CDR3 DNA: TGCGCCAGCAGCCAAGATGGGACAGGTTCCGTGGGGACTTATGGCTACACCTTC; D gene: TRBD1; V gene: TRBV4-1; J gene: TRBJ1-2; clone size: NA
CDR3 protein: CASSSGVADTQYF; CDR3 DNA: TGTGCCAGCAGCTCGGGGGTGGCAGATACGCAGTATTTT; D gene: NA; V gene: TRBV11-2; J gene: TRBJ2-3; clone size: NA
CDR3 protein: CASSLVGSGNTIYF; CDR3 DNA: TGTGCCAGCAGCTTGGTTGGCTCTGGAAACACCATATATTTT; D gene: NA; V gene: TRBV5-6; J gene: TRBJ1-3; clone size: NA
CDR3 protein: CASSLGTGTSNEQFF; CDR3 DNA: TGTGCCAGCAGCTTAGGGACCGGGACTAGCAATGAGCAGTTCTTC; D gene: TRBD2; V gene: TRBV7-3; J gene: TRBJ2-1; clone size: NA
CDR3 protein: CASSLMGQKETQYF; CDR3 DNA: TGTGCCAGCAGCTTAATGGGACAGAAAGAGACCCAGTACTTC; D gene: TRBD1; V gene: TRBV7-9; J gene: TRBJ2-5; clone size: once
CDR3 protein: CASSFLMSETQYF; CDR3 DNA: TGTGCCAGCAGCTTCCTTATGTCAGAGACCCAGTACTTC; D gene: NA; V gene: TRBV11-2; J gene: TRBJ2-5; clone size: NA
CDR3 protein: CASSSRIGQETQYF; CDR3 DNA: TGTGCCAGCAGCTCAAGGATTGGACAAGAGACCCAGTACTTC; D gene: NA; V gene: TRBV5-6; J gene: TRBJ2-5; clone size: NA
CDR3 protein: CASSLGGGSYNEQFF; CDR3 DNA: TGTGCCAGCAGCCTAGGCGGGGGCTCCTACAATGAGCAGTTCTTC; D gene: TRBD2; V gene: TRBV9; J gene: TRBJ2-1; clone size: few
CDR3 protein: CASSLLGWTGENTEAFF; CDR3 DNA: TGTGCCAGCAGCTTGTTGGGATGGACAGGGGAGAACACTGAAGCTTTCTTT; D gene: TRBD1; V gene: TRBV5-8; J gene: TRBJ1-1; clone size: NA
CDR3 protein: CASSLGANNYEQYF; CDR3 DNA: TGTGCCAGCAGTTTAGGGGCCAATAACTACGAGCAGTACTTC; D gene: NA; V gene: TRBV6-1; J gene: TRBJ2-7; clone size: once
CDR3 protein: CASSQVFVRGFTEAFF; CDR3 DNA: TGCGCCAGCAGCCAAGTATTCGTCAGGGGGTTCACTGAAGCTTTCTTT; D gene: TRBD1; V gene: TRBV4-3; J gene: TRBJ1-1; clone size: NA
CDR3 protein: CASSPLGTRTLNEKLFF; CDR3 DNA: TGTGCCAGCAGTCCCCTTGGGACACGGACCCTTAATGAAAAACTGTTTTTT; D gene: NA; V gene: TRBV28; J gene: TRBJ1-4; clone size: medium-sized
CDR3 protein: CAINGQGGYNEQFF; CDR3 DNA: TGTGCCATCAACGGACAGGGGGGCTACAATGAGCAGTTCTTC; D gene: TRBD1; V gene: TRBV10-3; J gene: TRBJ2-1; clone size: NA
CDR3 protein: CASSMGLLQYF; CDR3 DNA: TGTGCCAGCAGTATGGGACTACTCCAGTACTTC; D gene: TRBD2; V gene: TRBV27; J gene: TRBJ2-7; clone size: NA
CDR3 protein: CASSFQGHPNEQFF; CDR3 DNA: TGTGCCAGCAGCTTCCAGGGTCACCCCAATGAGCAGTTCTTC; D gene: NA; V gene: TRBV11-3; J gene: TRBJ2-1; clone size: NA
CDR3 protein: CASSNLAETYEQYF; CDR3 DNA: TGTGCCAGCAGTAACCTAGCGGAGACCTACGAGCAGTACTTC; D gene: TRBD2; V gene: TRBV6-5; J gene: TRBJ2-7; clone size: NA
CDR3 protein: CASSLDLGTGELFF; CDR3 DNA: TGTGCCAGCAGCTTAGATCTGGGTACCGGGGAGCTGTTTTTT; D gene: NA; V gene: TRBV11-2; J gene: TRBJ2-2; clone size: NA